Sequencing of this TCR beta chain was carried out in a study of CD8 T cells in ankylosing spondylitis. General study findings and limits: A motif of fewer than ten highly homologous TCR beta variants was seen as apparently characteristic of ankylosing spondylitis blood.

This clonotype was detected a few times. As yet, its antigen is unknown. The CDR3 is 13 residues long. The ends were cut back, 4 bases at V and 12 bases at J, with 16 bases in the middle. One entry per CDR3 protein, called by TCRdb with MiXCR from the 5' RACE reads. Of around 250,000 distinct CDR3 sequences listed, roughly 32% are singletons. The sequencing input was blood, either unsorted or a sorted T cell fraction (not recorded which). The genes are TRBV12-3 or TRBV12-4 and TRBJ2-1; D remains unclear. The receptor was isolated from a male donor with ankylosing spondylitis or in good health (not recorded which). CDR3 DNA sequence: TGTGCCAGCAGTTCCTACCCGCAGAGAGGGCAGTTCTTC. Translated: CASSSYPQRGQFF.